This T cell receptor beta chain derives from a study of cytomegalovirus exposure and HLA in healthy donors. Here immunoSEQ multiplex PCR was the method, and the copy in TCRdb shows in-frame clones only, minus some. This table has roughly 330,000 clones, roughly 87% appearing once. Trimming shortened V by 5 bases and J by 0 bases, and 7 bases separated the two germline ends. This CDR3 has 13 amino acids. The germline gives CDR1 SGHTA, CDR2 FQGNSA. The genes are TRBV7-2 and TRBJ2-5; D gene unclear. The clonotype was recovered from a woman under 40 in good health and CMV-seropositive. Sample: PBMCs. CDR3 coding DNA: TGTGCCAGCAGCAGTGTGTACCAAGAGACCCAGTACTTC. Translation: CASSSVYQETQYF.